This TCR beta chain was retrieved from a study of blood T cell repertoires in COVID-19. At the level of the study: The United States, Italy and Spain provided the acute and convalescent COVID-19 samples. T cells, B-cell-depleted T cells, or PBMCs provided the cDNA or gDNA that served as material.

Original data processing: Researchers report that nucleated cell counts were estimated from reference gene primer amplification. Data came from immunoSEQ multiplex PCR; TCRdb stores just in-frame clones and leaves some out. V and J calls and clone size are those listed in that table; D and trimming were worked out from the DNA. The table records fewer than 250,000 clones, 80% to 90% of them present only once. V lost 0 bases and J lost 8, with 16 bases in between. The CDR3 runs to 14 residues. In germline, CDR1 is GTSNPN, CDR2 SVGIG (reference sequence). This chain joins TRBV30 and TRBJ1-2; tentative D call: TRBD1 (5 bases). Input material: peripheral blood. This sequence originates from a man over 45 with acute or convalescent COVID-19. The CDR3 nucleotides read TGTGCCTGGAGTGTACGGCAGGGAAGTCGGGGCTACACCTTC. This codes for CAWSVRQGSRGYTF. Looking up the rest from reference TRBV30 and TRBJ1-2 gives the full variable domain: SQTIHQWPATLVQPVGSPLSLECTVEGTSNPNLYWYRQAAGRGLQLLFYSVGIGQISSEVPQNLSASRPQDRQFILSSKKLLLSDSGFYLCAWSVRQGSRGYTFGSGTRLTVV.